This T cell receptor beta chain was captured in a study of beta chain features in type 1 diabetes. The germline gives CDR1 MNHNS, CDR2 SASEGT. V was shortened by 9 bases and J by 5 bases, with 19 bases between the two germline ends. The CDR3 is 14 amino acids. Expressed TCRB transcripts were sequenced, since all the RNA that had been isolated was reverse transcribed. Produced via immunoSEQ multiplex PCR; TCRdb's table is partial and in-frame only. This table has under 450,000 clones, approximately 15% appearing once. The sequenced sample consisted of naive CD4+ T cells from blood. The rearrangement uses TRBV6-1 and TRBJ2-5, with D maybe TRBD2 (6 bases). The sequence derives from a man aged 30 to 39 in good health. The CDR3, as DNA: TGTGCCAGTGGAGTATTTGGCGGGGTTGAGACCCAGTACTTC. Translated: CASGVFGGVETQYF.